This TCR beta chain came from a study of blood T cell repertoires in COVID-19. Original analysis: Amplification of reference gene primers was used by the study to estimate nucleated cell counts. Sequencing was performed with immunoSEQ multiplex PCR; in TCRdb, only in-frame clones are kept and a portion is missing. V, J and clone size were drawn from that table, and D and trimming were deduced from the DNA. The table has approximately 270,000 clones, about 89% seen once. This CDR3 is 14 amino acids long. Trimming took 6 bases from V and 2 from J, leaving 11 bases between them. Germline V CDR1 and CDR2: SNHLY, FYNNEI.

V is TRBV2 and J is TRBJ1-5, with D hard to call. The material sequenced was peripheral blood. The clonotype originates from a man in his forties or fifties with active or convalescent COVID-19. The CDR3 DNA is TGTGCCAGCAGACGCGGTCGGGGCAATCAGCCCCAGCATTTT. It specifies CASRRGRGNQPQHF.